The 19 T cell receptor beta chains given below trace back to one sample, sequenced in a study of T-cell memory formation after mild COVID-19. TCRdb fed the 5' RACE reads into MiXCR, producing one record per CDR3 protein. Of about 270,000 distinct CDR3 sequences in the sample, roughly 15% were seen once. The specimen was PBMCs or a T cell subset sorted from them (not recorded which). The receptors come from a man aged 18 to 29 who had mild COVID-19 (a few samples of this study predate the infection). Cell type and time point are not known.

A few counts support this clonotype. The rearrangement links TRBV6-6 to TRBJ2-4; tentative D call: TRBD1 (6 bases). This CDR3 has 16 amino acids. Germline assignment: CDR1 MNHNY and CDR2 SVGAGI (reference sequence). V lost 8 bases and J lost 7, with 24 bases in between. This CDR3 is CASSSLQGSGWNIQYF. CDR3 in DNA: TGTGCCAGCTCATCGTTACAGGGTTCAGGGTGGAACATTCAGTACTTC.

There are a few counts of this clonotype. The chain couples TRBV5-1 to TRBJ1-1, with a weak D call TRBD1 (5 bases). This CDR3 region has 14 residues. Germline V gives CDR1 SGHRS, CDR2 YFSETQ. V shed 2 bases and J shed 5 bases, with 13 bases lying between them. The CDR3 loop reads CASSFLGVATEAFF. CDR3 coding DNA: TGCGCCAGCAGCTTTTTGGGGGTCGCGACTGAAGCTTTCTTT.

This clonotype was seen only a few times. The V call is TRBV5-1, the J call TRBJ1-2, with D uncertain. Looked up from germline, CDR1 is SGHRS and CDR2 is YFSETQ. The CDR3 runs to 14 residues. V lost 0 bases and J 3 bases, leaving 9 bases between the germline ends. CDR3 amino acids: CASSLAESDYGYTF. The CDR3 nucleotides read TGCGCCAGCAGCTTGGCCGAGTCAGACTATGGCTACACCTTC.

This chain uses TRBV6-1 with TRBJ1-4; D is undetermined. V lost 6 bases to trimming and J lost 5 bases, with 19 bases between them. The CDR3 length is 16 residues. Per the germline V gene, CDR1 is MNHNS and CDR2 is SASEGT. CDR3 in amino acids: CASRDHGRRLNEKLFF. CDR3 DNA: TGTGCCAGCAGGGACCACGGACGTAGGTTGAATGAAAAACTGTTTTTT.

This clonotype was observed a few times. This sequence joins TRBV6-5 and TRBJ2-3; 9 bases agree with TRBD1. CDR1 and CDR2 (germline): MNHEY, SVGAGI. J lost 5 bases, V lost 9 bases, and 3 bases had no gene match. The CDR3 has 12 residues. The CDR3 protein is CASWDRVDTQYF. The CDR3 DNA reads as TGTGCCAGTTGGGACAGGGTAGATACGCAGTATTTT.

CDR3: CASSQGEAYTEAFF. The CDR3 DNA reads TGCGCCAGCAGCCAGGGGGAGGCCTACACTGAAGCTTTCTTT. The chain combines TRBV4-3 with TRBJ1-1; a possible D gene is TRBD1 (5 bases). The CDR3 runs to 14 residues. Germline loops: CDR1 LGHNA, CDR2 YSLEER. V was trimmed by 3 bases and J by 3 bases, leaving 11 bases between them.

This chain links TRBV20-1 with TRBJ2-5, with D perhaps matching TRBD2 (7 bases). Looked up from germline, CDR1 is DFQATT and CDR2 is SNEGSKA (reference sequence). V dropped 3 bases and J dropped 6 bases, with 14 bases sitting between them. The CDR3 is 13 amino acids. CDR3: CSASWGGPQTQYF. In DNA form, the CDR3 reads TGCAGTGCTAGCTGGGGGGGGCCACAGACCCAGTACTTC.

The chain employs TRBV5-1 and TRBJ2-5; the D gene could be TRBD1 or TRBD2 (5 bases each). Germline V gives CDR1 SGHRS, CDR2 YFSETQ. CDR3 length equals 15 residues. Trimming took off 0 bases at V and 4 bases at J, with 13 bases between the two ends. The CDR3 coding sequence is TGCGCCAGCAGCTTGGCCGCAACGGGGCTAGAGACCCAGTACTTC. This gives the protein CASSLAATGLETQYF.

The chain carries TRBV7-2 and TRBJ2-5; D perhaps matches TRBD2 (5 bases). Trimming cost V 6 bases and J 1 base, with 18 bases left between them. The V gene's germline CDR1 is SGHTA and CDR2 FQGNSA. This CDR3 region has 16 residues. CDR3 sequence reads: CASREWAGGSQETQYF. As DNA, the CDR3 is TGTGCCAGCAGGGAGTGGGCTGGAGGATCCCAAGAGACCCAGTACTTC.

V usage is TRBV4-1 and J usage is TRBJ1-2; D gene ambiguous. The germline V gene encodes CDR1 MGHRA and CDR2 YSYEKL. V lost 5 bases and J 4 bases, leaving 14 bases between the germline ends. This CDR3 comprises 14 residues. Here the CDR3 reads CASSDGPGSYGYTF. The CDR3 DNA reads TGCGCCAGCAGCGATGGCCCTGGGTCCTATGGCTACACCTTC.

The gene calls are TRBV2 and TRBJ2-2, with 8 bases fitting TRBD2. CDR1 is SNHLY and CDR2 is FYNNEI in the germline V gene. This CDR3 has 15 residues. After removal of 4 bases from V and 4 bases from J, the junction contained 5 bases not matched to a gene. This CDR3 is CASSGERGTTGELFF. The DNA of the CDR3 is TGTGCCAGCAGTGGGGAGCGGGGGACCACCGGGGAGCTGTTTTTT.

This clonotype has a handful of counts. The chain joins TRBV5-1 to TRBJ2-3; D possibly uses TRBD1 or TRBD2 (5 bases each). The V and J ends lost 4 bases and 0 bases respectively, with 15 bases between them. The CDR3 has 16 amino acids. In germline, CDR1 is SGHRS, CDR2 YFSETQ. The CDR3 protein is CASSAGTDSSTDTQYF. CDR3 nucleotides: TGCGCCAGCAGCGCCGGGACGGATAGCAGCACAGATACGCAGTATTTT.

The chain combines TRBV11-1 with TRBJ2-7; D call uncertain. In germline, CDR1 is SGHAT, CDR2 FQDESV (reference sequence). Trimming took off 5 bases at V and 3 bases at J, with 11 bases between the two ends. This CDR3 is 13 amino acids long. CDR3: CASSLTDNYEQYF. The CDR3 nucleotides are TGTGCCAGCAGCCTTACCGACAACTACGAGCAGTACTTC.

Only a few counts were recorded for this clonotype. In DNA form, the CDR3 reads TGTGCCAGCAGCTTAAACGGGGGGGCGGCCTACAATGAGCAGTTCTTC. This translates into CASSLNGGAAYNEQFF. The chain uses TRBV7-2 and TRBJ2-1, with 8 nucleotides matching TRBD2. After removal of 2 bases from V and 2 bases from J, the junction contained 5 bases not matched to a gene. CDR3 length: 16 residues. Germline CDR1 and CDR2: SGHTA and FQGNSA.

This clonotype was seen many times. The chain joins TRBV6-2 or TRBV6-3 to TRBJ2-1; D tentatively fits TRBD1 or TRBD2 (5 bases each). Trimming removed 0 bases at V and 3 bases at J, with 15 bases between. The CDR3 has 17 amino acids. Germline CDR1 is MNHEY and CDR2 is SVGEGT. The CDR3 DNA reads TGTGCCAGCAGTTACTCGAGTGTGAGAGGGGTCTACAATGAGCAGTTCTTC. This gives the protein CASSYSSVRGVYNEQFF.

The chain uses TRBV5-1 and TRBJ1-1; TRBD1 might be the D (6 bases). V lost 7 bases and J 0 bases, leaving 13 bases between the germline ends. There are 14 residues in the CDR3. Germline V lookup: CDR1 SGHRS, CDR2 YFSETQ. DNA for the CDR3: TGCGCCAGCCGGATGACAGGTTTGAACACTGAAGCTTTCTTT. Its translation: CASRMTGLNTEAFF.

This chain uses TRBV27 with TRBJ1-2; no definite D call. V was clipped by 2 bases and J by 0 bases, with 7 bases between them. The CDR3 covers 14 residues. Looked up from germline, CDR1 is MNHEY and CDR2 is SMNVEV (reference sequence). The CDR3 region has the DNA TGTGCCAGCAGTTTAGGGCACACTAACTATGGCTACACCTTC. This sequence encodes CASSLGHTNYGYTF.

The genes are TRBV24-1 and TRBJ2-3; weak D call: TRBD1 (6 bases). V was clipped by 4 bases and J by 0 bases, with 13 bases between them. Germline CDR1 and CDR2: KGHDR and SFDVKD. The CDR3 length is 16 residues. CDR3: CATSEGFGQSTDTQYF. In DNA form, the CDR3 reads TGTGCCACCAGTGAGGGTTTTGGACAGAGCACAGATACGCAGTATTTT.

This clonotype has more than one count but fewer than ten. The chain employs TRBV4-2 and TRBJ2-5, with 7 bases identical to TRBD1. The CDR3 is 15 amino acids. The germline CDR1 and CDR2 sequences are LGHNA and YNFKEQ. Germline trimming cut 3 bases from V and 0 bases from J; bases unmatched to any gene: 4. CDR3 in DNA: TGTGCCAGCAGCCAGCGACAGGGACACCAAGAGACCCAGTACTTC. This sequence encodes CASSQRQGHQETQYF.